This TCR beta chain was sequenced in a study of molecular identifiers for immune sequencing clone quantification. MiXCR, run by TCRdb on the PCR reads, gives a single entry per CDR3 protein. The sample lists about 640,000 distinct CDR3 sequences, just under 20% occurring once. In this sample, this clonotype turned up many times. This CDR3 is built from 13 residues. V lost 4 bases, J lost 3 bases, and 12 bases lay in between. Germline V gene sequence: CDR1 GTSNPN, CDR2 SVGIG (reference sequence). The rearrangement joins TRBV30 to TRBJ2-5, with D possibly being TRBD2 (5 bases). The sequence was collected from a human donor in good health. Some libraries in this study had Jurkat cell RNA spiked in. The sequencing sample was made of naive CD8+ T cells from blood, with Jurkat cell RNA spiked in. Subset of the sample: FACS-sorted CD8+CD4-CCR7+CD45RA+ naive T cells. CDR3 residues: CAWKASTEETQYF. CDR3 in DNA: TGTGCCTGGAAGGCTAGCACGGAAGAGACCCAGTACTTC.